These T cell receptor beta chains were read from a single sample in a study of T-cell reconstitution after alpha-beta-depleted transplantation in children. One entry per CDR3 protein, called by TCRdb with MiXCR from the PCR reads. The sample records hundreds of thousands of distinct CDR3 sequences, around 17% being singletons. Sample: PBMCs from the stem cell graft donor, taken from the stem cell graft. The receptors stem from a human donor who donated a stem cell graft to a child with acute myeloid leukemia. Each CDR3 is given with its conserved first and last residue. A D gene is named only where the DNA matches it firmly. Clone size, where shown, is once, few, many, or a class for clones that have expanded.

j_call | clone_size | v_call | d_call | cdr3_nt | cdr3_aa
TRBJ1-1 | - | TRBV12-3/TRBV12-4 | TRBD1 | TGTGCCAGCAAGATGGGGACAGCCAATGAAGCTTTCTTT | CASKMGTANEAFF
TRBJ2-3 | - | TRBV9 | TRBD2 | TGTGCCAGCAGCGTAAGGACTAGCGGGGTCACAGATACGCAGTATTTT | CASSVRTSGVTDTQYF
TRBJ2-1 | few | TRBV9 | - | TGTGCCAGCAGCGTAGAACAGGGAGGGCCCAATGAGCAGTTCTTC | CASSVEQGGPNEQFF
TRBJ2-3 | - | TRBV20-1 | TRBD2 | TGCAGTGCTACACTAGCGGGGGTTACTTTCGGCACAGATACGCAGTATTTT | CSATLAGVTFGTDTQYF
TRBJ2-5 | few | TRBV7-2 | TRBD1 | TGTGCCAGCAGCTCCCCCGACAGGGGTGAAGAGACCCAGTACTTC | CASSSPDRGEETQYF
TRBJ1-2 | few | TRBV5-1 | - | TGCGCCAGCACGCAGGGACCCTCTAACTATGGCTACACCTTC | CASTQGPSNYGYTF
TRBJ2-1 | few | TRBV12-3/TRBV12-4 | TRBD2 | TGTGCCAGCAGTTTAAGCGGGGGGGATTATGAGCAGTTCTTC | CASSLSGGDYEQFF
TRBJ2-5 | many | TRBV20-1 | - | TGCAGTGGGACAGAGGATGAGACCCAGTACTTC | CSGTEDETQYF
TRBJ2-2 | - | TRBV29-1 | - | TGCAGCGTTGAGTTCGGGGGGAACACCGGGGAGCTGTTTTTT | CSVEFGGNTGELFF
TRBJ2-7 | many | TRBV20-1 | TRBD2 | TGCAGTGCTAGGAGGAGCGGGGGGATCTCCTACGAGCAGTACTTC | CSARRSGGISYEQYF
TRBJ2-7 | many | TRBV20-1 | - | TGCAGTGCTGGACCCTCGGGGGAGGTTTACGAGCAGTACTTC | CSAGPSGEVYEQYF
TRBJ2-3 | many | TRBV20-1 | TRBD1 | TGCAGTGCTATAAACAGGGGGCTAAGCACAGATACGCAGTATTTT | CSAINRGLSTDTQYF
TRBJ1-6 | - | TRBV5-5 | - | TGTGCCAGCAGCTTGGGGTTGGTGCCACCCCTCCACTTT | CASSLGLVPPLHF
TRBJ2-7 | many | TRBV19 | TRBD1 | TGTGCCAGTAGTCCGGACAGGGAGTACGAGCAGTACTTC | CASSPDREYEQYF
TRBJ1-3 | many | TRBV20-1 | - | TGCAGTGCTAGCCCCCATGGTGGAAACACCATATATTTT | CSASPHGGNTIYF
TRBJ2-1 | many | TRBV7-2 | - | TGTGCCAGCAGCTTAGCGGCGGGGAACAATGAGCAGTTCTTC | CASSLAAGNNEQFF
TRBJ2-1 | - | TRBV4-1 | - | TGCGCCAGCAGCCAACTCACTAGCACCTACAATGAGCAGTTCTTC | CASSQLTSTYNEQFF
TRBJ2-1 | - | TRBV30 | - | TGTGCCTGGATTGTACGGCCCGAGCAGTTCTTC | CAWIVRPEQFF
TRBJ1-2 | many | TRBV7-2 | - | TGTGCCAGCAGCTCCCCTGGGGGACGGCCTTGGGGCTACACCTTC | CASSSPGGRPWGYTF
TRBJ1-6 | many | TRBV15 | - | TGTGCCACCAGTCCCGGGAGGGGCAATTCACCCCTCCACTTT | CATSPGRGNSPLHF
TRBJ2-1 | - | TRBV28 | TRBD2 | TGTGCCAGCGATTCAAAAATAACTAGCGGGGGAGACAATGAGCAGTTCTTC | CASDSKITSGGDNEQFF
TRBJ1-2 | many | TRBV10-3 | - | TGTGCCATCAGTGAGTCCATCTTGAAGGGGGGAGCTAACTATGGCTACACCTTC | CAISESILKGGANYGYTF
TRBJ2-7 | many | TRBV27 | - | TGTGCCAGCAGTCCCTCCGGGCGCAGCGAGCAGTACTTC | CASSPSGRSEQYF
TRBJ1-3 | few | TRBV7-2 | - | TGTGCCAGCACCCAACCCAGGGCAAGCTCTGGAAACACCATATATTTT | CASTQPRASSGNTIYF
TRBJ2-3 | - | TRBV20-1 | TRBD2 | TGCAGTGCTAGGAGGTGGCGGGGGGGGACAGATACGCAGTATTTT | CSARRWRGGTDTQYF
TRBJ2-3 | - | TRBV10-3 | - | TGTGCCATCAGTGCGGACGGTGCTAGCACAGATACGCAGTATTTT | CAISADGASTDTQYF
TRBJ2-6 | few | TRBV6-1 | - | TGTGCCAGCAGTCCCACCGGGGTCCGCTCTGGGGCCAACGTCCTGACTTTC | CASSPTGVRSGANVLTF
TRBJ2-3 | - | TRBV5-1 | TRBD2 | TGCGCCAGCAGCACCTTAGCGGGGGGGCAAGCAGATACGCAGTATTTT | CASSTLAGGQADTQYF
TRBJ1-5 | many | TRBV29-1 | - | TGCAGCGTTGCGAGGGGGAGCAATCAGCCCCAGCATTTT | CSVARGSNQPQHF
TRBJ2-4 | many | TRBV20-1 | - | TGCAGTGCTAGCGTTTCGGGGGCGCGGGCCAAAAACATTCAGTACTTC | CSASVSGARAKNIQYF
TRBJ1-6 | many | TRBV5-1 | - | TGCGCCAGCAGTTTATACTCACCCCTCCACTTT | CASSLYSPLHF
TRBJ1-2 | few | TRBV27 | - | TGTGCCAGCAGCCCTGTACAGGGAGGGTATGGCTACACCTTC | CASSPVQGGYGYTF
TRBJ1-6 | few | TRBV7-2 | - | TGTGCCAGCGTCCTTCACCGGGGAGGCCCGGCACCCCTCCACTTT | CASVLHRGGPAPLHF
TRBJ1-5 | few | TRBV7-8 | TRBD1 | TGTGCCAGCAGCATAAACAGGGGCGGGCAGCCCCAGCATTTT | CASSINRGGQPQHF
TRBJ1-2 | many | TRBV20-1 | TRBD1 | TGCAGTGCCCCTTTATGGACAGGGGGCTATGGCTACACCTTC | CSAPLWTGGYGYTF
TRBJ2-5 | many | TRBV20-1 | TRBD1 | TGCAGTGCTAGACCGGGACAGAGAGAGACCCAGTACTTC | CSARPGQRETQYF
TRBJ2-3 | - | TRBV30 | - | TGTGCCTGGAGTGTACGGCGAGATACGCAGTATTTT | CAWSVRRDTQYF